Following are 12 T cell receptor beta chains from one sample sequenced in a study of cytomegalovirus exposure and HLA in healthy donors. Primers included in the PCR were 60 Vbeta and 13 Jbeta primers. Sequenced by immunoSEQ multiplex PCR; TCRdb stores in-frame clones only, minus some. This repertoire shows roughly 180,000 clones, just under 80% found once; its top ten account for about 2.6%. Sequencing was performed on PBMCs. The receptors come from a female donor in good health and CMV-seronegative.

This chain links TRBV9 with TRBJ2-5; the D is unclear. The CDR3 consists of 14 residues. V lost 2 bases and J lost 1, with 9 bases in between. In germline, CDR1 is SGDLS, CDR2 YYNGEE. The CDR3 here is CASSVMAFQETQYF. The CDR3 DNA sequence: TGTGCCAGCAGCGTCATGGCTTTCCAAGAGACCCAGTACTTC.

CDR3 nucleotide sequence: TGTGCCAGCAGTGAAGATGGGGCCAGCAATCAGCCCCAGCATTTT. Its protein is CASSEDGASNQPQHF. V usage is TRBV2 and J usage is TRBJ1-5, with a possible D match to TRBD1 (5 bases). Between the trimmed V and J ends, which lost 1 base and 1 base, there was a span of 8 bases. The CDR3 runs 15 residues. Per germline, CDR1 SNHLY and CDR2 FYNNEI.

The chain uses TRBV10-3 and TRBJ1-2, with 9 bases that match TRBD1. The CDR3 extends over 14 amino acids. The V gene end was trimmed by 10 bases and the J gene end by 4 bases; junction bases not matched to a gene: 10. Germline-derived CDR1 and CDR2 are ENHRY and SYGVKD. The CDR3 protein is CASHPTGGGYGYTF. The DNA for the CDR3 is TGTGCCAGCCACCCTACAGGGGGCGGCTATGGCTACACCTTC.

This clone was found a few times. The rearrangement uses TRBV25-1 and TRBJ2-3; 10 bases agree with TRBD2. V shed 6 bases, J shed 3 bases, and the junction held 6 bases outside the gene matches. Per the germline V gene, CDR1 is MGHDK and CDR2 is SYGVNS. The CDR3 length is 15 residues. In DNA, the CDR3 is TGTGCCAGCAGCTCCCCGGGACTAGCGACAGATACGCAGTATTTT. Translating it yields CASSSPGLATDTQYF.

The gene calls are TRBV19 and TRBJ1-3; possibly TRBD1 for D (5 bases). This CDR3 is built from 14 residues. V dropped 6 bases and J dropped 0 bases, with 9 bases sitting between them. Germline V CDR1 and CDR2: LNHDA, SQIVND (reference sequence). In DNA, the CDR3 is TGTGCCAGTAGGGGACTGGCCTCTGGAAACACCATATATTTT. It specifies CASRGLASGNTIYF.

This clone has more than one count but fewer than ten. This rearrangement joins TRBV5-1 to TRBJ2-5, with D perhaps TRBD2 (6 bases). CDR3 length equals 16 residues. CDR1 and CDR2 (germline): SGHRS, YFSETQ. V lost 0 bases, J lost 7 bases, and 19 bases lay in between. The CDR3 reads CASSLGLVRSGGTQYF. The CDR3 DNA reads TGCGCCAGCAGCTTGGGCCTAGTGAGGTCCGGGGGGACCCAGTACTTC.

This clone has only a few counts. The chain carries TRBV7-6 and TRBJ2-3; 7 nucleotides match TRBD2. CDR1 is SGHVS, CDR2 FNYEAQ, per germline. The CDR3 loop spans 14 amino acids. V trimming: 3 bases; J trimming: 3 bases; junction bases outside the gene matches: 3. The CDR3 sequence: CASSLGGETDTQYF. The DNA of the CDR3 is TGTGCCAGCAGCTTGGGGGGGGAAACAGATACGCAGTATTTT.

This CDR3 is CAIRQELRGRPGGYTF. CDR3 sequence (DNA): TGTGCCATCAGGCAAGAACTACGAGGGCGGCCGGGTGGCTACACCTTC. The genes are TRBV10-3 and TRBJ1-2, with D unclear. The V and J ends lost 6 bases and 7 bases respectively, with 24 bases between them. CDR3 length: 16 residues. CDR1 is ENHRY, CDR2 SYGVKD, per germline.

The chain recombines TRBV7-2 with TRBJ1-2; 8 positions agree with TRBD1. J lost 7 bases, V lost 3 bases, and 7 bases had no gene match. The CDR3 covers 14 residues. Germline CDR1 and CDR2: SGHTA and FQGNSA. The CDR3 is CASSFRQGHRGYTF. CDR3 DNA: TGTGCCAGCAGCTTCCGACAGGGGCATCGTGGCTACACCTTC.

This clone has more than one count but fewer than ten. At one boundary the junction diverges from the germline segment, which might be a read error. This chain joins TRBV7-9 and TRBJ2-7, with 11 bases identical to TRBD2. The CDR3 sequence is 15 residues long. Germline V gene lookup returns CDR1 SEHNR and CDR2 FQNEAQ (reference sequence). CDR3 protein: CSSRREGTSGYEQYF. The DNA for the CDR3 is TGTTCCAGCAGACGTGAGGGGACTAGCGGATACGAGCAGTACTTC.

The J gene is TRBJ2-1, the V gene TRBV19, with a possible D match to TRBD2 (5 bases). The CDR3 consists of 13 residues. The germline V and J ends were trimmed by 6 bases and 10 bases, with 16 bases remaining between them. Per the germline V gene, CDR1 is LNHDA and CDR2 is SQIVND (reference sequence). CDR3 region: CASSLDWVGEQFF. Here the CDR3 DNA reads TGTGCCAGTAGCCTGGACTGGGTGGGCGAGCAGTTCTTC.

The genes are TRBV2 and TRBJ2-7, with D possibly matching TRBD2 (6 bases). CDR3 size: 14 residues. Looked up from germline, CDR1 is SNHLY and CDR2 is FYNNEI. V was cut by 6 bases and J by 7 bases, with 19 bases left in between. This chain's CDR3 is CASRTGTGRVEQYF. As DNA, the CDR3 is TGTGCCAGCAGGACCGGGACTGGCAGGGTGGAGCAGTACTTC.